This TCR beta chain was profiled in a study of siplizumab effects on memory and regulatory T cells. Findings and limits, study-wide: Relative to controls at around 25%, mappable alloreactive CD4+ clones exhibited a mean Treg-derived proportion of about 69% with siplizumab. For siplizumab cultures, the suppressive function of their proliferating Tregs was not confirmed. Significantly reduced by siplizumab was the cumulative frequency of alloreactive sequences, namely those traceable to unstimulated CD4+ memory cells.

Concerning this clone itself: What it binds is not known.

CDR1 and CDR2 from the germline V gene are MNHNS and SASEGT. This CDR3 has 12 amino acids. Trimming took 4 bases from V and 5 from J, leaving 9 bases between them. Assayed TCR templates numbered 90,000 to 100,000 for each sample. Sequenced by immunoSEQ multiplex PCR; TCRdb stores in-frame clones only, minus some. The sample has under 85,000 clones, 88% seen once. Sequenced sample: Tregs sorted from blood. The clonotype comes from a human donor in good health. This sequence joins TRBV6-1 and TRBJ2-7; weak D call: TRBD1 (5 bases). The CDR3: CASSVFRDEQYF. In DNA, the CDR3 is TGTGCCAGCAGTGTATTCAGGGACGAGCAGTACTTC.